The TCR beta chain described here comes from a study of blood T cell repertoires in COVID-19. Across the study: PBMCs, B-cell-depleted T cells, or T cells provided the cDNA or gDNA that made up the material.

The assay was immunoSEQ multiplex PCR, and TCRdb's table has in-frame clones only and misses some. The sample holds some 110,000 clones, approximately 74% seen once. The CDR3 totals 15 residues. V lost 1 base and J 6 bases, leaving 16 bases between the germline ends. Germline lookup yields CDR1 SEHNR and CDR2 FQNEAQ (reference sequence). Those enrolled in Seattle joined during active infection and were followed longitudinally afterward. In this sample, this clone turned up a few times. This chain uses TRBV7-9 with TRBJ2-7; D is perhaps TRBD2 (5 bases). This TCR derives from an elderly man with COVID-19, enrolled during active disease. The sample taken for sequencing was peripheral blood. The CDR3 region is CASSLVSGFRTEQYF. The CDR3 coding sequence is TGTGCCAGCAGCTTAGTTTCGGGGTTTCGAACCGAGCAGTACTTC.